This T cell receptor beta chain appears in the sequencing data of a study of blood T cell repertoires in COVID-19. The CDR3 loop spans 13 amino acids. The junction had 4 bases not matched to a gene; V was cut back by 5 bases and J by 6 bases. The germline V gene encodes CDR1 SNHLY and CDR2 FYNNEI. In the authors' methods: Estimated nucleated cell counts came from reference gene primer amplification. Profiled with immunoSEQ multiplex PCR; TCRdb holds only in-frame clones, not every one. V and J calls and clone size are those listed in that table; D and trimming were worked out from the DNA. Found here are approximately 180,000 clones, about 88% of them singletons; the top ten hold around 2.3%. Grouping used clinical history reported by participants in a survey and questionnaire.

The chain carries TRBV2 and TRBJ1-2; 9 bases align to TRBD1. The origin of this receptor is a woman in her 40s with acute COVID-19. Sequencing was carried out using PBMCs or T cells enriched from blood (not recorded which). The CDR3 sequence: CASSLDRGDGYTF. CDR3 in DNA: TGTGCCAGCAGTCTGGACAGGGGCGATGGCTACACCTTC.